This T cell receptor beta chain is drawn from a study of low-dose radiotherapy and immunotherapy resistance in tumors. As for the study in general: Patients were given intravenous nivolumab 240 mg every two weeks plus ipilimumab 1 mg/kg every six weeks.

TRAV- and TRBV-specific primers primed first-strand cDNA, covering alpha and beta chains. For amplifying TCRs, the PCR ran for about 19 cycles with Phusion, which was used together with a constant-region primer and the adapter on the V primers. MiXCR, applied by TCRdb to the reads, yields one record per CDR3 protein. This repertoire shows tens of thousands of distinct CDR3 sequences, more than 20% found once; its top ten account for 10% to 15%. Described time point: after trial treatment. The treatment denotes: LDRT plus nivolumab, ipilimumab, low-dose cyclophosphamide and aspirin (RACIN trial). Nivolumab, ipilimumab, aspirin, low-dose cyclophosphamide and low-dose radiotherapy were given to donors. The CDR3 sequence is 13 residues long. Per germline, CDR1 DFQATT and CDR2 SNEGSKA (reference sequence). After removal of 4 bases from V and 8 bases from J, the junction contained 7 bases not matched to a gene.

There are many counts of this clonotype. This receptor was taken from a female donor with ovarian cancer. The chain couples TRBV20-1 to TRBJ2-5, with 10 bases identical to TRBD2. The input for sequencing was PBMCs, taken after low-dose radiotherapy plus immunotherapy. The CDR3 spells CSANSGGAFTQYF. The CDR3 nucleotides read TGCAGTGCTAACAGCGGGGGGGCCTTCACCCAGTACTTC.